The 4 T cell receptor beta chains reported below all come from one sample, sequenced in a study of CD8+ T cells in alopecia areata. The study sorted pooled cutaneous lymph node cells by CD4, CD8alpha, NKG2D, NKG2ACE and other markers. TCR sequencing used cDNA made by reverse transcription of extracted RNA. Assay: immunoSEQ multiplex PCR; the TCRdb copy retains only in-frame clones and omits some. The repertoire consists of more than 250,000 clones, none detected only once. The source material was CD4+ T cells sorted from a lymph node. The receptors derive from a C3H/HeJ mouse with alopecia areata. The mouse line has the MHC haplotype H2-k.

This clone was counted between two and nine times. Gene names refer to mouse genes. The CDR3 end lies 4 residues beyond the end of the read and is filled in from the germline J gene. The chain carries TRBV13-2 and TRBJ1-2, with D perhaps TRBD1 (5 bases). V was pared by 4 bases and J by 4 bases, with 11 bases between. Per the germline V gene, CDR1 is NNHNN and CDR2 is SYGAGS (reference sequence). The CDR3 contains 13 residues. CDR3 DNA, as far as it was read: TGTGCCAGCGGTCCATCAGGGTTCTCC. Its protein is CASGPSGFS. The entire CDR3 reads CASGPSGFSDYTF.

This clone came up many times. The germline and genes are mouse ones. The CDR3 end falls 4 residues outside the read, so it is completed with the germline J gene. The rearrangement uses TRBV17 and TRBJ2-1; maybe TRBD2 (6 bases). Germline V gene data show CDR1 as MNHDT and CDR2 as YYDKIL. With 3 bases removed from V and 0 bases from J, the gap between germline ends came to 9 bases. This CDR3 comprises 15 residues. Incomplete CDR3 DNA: TGTGCTAGCAGTAGCGTGGGGGTTAACTATGCT. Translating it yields CASSSVGVNYA. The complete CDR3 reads CASSSVGVNYAEQFF.

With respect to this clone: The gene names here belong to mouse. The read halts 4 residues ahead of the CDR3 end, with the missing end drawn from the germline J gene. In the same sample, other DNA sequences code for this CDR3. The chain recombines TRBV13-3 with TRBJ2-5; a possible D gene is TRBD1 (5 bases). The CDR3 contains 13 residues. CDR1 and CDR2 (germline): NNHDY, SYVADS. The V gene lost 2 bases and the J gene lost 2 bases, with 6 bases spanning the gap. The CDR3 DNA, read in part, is TGTGCCAGCAGTGAAACAGGCCAAGAC. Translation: CASSETGQD. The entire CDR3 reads CASSETGQDTQYF.

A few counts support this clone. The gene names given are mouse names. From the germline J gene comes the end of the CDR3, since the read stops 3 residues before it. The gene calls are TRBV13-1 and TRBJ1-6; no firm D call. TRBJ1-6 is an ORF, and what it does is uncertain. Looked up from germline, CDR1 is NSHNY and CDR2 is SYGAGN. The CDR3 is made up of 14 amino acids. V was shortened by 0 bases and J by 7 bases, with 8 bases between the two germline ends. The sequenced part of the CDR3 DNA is TGTGCCAGCAGTGATGCAGGCACAAATTCGCCC. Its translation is CASSDAGTNSP. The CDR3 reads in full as CASSDAGTNSPLYF.